A selection of T cell receptor beta chains follows, all from one sample in a study of cytomegalovirus exposure and HLA in healthy donors. Sequencing used immunoSEQ multiplex PCR; TCRdb keeps in-frame clones, though not all of them. The data contain about 140,000 clones, around 10% of them singletons. The sample comprised PBMCs. Receptor source: a male donor in good health and CMV-seronegative. Both conserved end residues are part of each CDR3. The D gene is left open where the match is weak. Expanded clones are given a class, and other clones once, few, many or no size at all.

j_gene	abundance	v_gene	d_gene	CDR3nt	CDR3aa
TRBJ2-3	few	TRBV15	NA	TGTGCCACCAGCTCTTGGGAGGCTAGCCTTCCAGATACGCAGTATTTT	CATSSWEASLPDTQYF
TRBJ1-1	NA	TRBV25-1	NA	TGTGCCAGCAGTGACGACAGTTTTTTGAACACTGAAGCTTTCTTT	CASSDDSFLNTEAFF
TRBJ2-2	few	TRBV5-4	NA	TGTGCCAGCAGCTTAGGCCCCGGTAAGGGGGACACCGGGGAGCTGTTTTTT	CASSLGPGKGDTGELFF
TRBJ2-7	NA	TRBV19	TRBD2	TGTGCCAGTAGGGGGCGGGGGGACGGTGAGCAGTACTTC	CASRGRGDGEQYF
TRBJ1-1	NA	TRBV4-1	TRBD1	TGCGCCAGCAGCCCTCACAAGGGGGCCCTTTCGGAAACTGAAGCTTTCTTT	CASSPHKGALSETEAFF
TRBJ1-4	NA	TRBV7-6	NA	TGTGCCAGCAGCGGAACTTGGGGGCGAGGGGGAGAAGATGAAAAACTGTTTTTT	CASSGTWGRGGEDEKLFF
TRBJ2-1	few	TRBV5-4	NA	TGTGCCAGCAGCTTGGCGGGGGATGGGGGGAGCTCCTACAATGAGCAGTTCTTC	CASSLAGDGGSSYNEQFF
TRBJ2-1	few	TRBV7-9	TRBD2	TGTGCCAGCTCGGGGGGGCGGAATGAGCAGTTCTTC	CASSGGRNEQFF
TRBJ2-5	few	TRBV7-2	TRBD1	TGTGCCAGCAGCCCTTGGACAGGGTTGGAGACCCAGTACTTC	CASSPWTGLETQYF
TRBJ2-7	NA	TRBV4-1	NA	TGCGCCAGCAGCCTGGGGCCCCCCTACGAGCAGTACTTC	CASSLGPPYEQYF
TRBJ2-7	NA	TRBV4-1	NA	TGCGCCAGCAGCCTATATGGAGGCTCCTACGAGCAGTACTTC	CASSLYGGSYEQYF
TRBJ2-5	NA	TRBV6-1	NA	TGTGCCAGCAGTGTCGGGAGATTCCAAGAGACCCAGTACTTC	CASSVGRFQETQYF
TRBJ2-7	few	TRBV2	NA	TGTGCCAGCAGTGCAACTGGAGGGGGCCCAAAAACCTACGAGCAGTACTTC	CASSATGGGPKTYEQYF
TRBJ2-7	few	TRBV20-1	NA	TGCAGTGCTTTAGCGGTCTACGAGCAGTACTTC	CSALAVYEQYF
TRBJ1-1	NA	TRBV7-2	TRBD1	TGTGCCAGCAGCGACTCGACAGGGTCCTACACTGAAGCTTTCTTT	CASSDSTGSYTEAFF
TRBJ1-5	NA	TRBV4-1	NA	TGCGCCAGCCTCGGACAGCTCGACAATCAGCCCCAGCATTTT	CASLGQLDNQPQHF
TRBJ1-2	few	TRBV2	TRBD1	TGTGCCAGCTGGGGGGTTCCGGACAGGGAGTCTCACGGCTACACCTTC	CASWGVPDRESHGYTF
TRBJ1-5	NA	TRBV30	NA	TGTGCCTGGAGTCTGGAGGGCAATCAGCCCCAGCATTTT	CAWSLEGNQPQHF
TRBJ1-2	few	TRBV6-6	NA	TGTGCCAGCAGTCAGACAGGTTGGGCTGGCTACACCTTC	CASSQTGWAGYTF
TRBJ2-7	few	TRBV28	TRBD1	TGTGCCAGCAGTTCCCCGGGACAGGGCTACGAGCAGTACTTC	CASSSPGQGYEQYF
TRBJ2-1	NA	TRBV7-2	NA	TGTGCCAGCAGCTTACGGGGGTCCTACAATGAGCAGTTCTTC	CASSLRGSYNEQFF
TRBJ2-1	few	TRBV27	TRBD2	TGTGCCAGCAGTCCCGGGACTAGCGGGTACAATGAGCAGTTCTTC	CASSPGTSGYNEQFF
TRBJ2-5	NA	TRBV5-4	NA	TGTGCCAGCAGCTTCCGGTCTCAAGAGACCCAGTACTTC	CASSFRSQETQYF
TRBJ2-1	few	TRBV2	NA	TGTGCCAGCAGTGGTTTGGAGGATGAGCAGTTCTTC	CASSGLEDEQFF
TRBJ1-3	NA	TRBV4-2	TRBD1	TGTGCCAGCAGCCCGAGGGGACAGGGGGCGTCTGGAAACACCATATATTTT	CASSPRGQGASGNTIYF
TRBJ2-2	NA	TRBV2	NA	TGTGCCAGCATCGTGGGGCTTACCGGGGAGCTGTTTTTT	CASIVGLTGELFF
TRBJ2-7	few	TRBV19	NA	TGTGCCAGTAGTACGCTGACAGGAACGACATCCTACGAGCAGTACTTC	CASSTLTGTTSYEQYF
TRBJ2-7	NA	TRBV10-3	TRBD2	TGTGCCACGACTCTATTCCCTGCGGGAGACGAGCAGTACTTC	CATTLFPAGDEQYF